One sample yielded the 3 T cell receptor beta chains listed below, sequenced in a study of blood T cells in healthy people across ages. PCR was performed a second time for about 7 to 11 cycles using a sample-barcoded 5' primer and a J-beta primer mix. TCRdb re-called the 5' RACE reads through MiXCR, storing one row per CDR3 protein. The data contain over 600,000 distinct CDR3 sequences, less than 60% of them singletons. The sample was blood. The receptors were gathered from a man of 80 years or more in good health.

The chain carries TRBV28 and TRBJ2-1, with D perhaps matching TRBD2 (5 bases). This CDR3 region has 14 residues. Trimming took off 7 bases at V and 7 bases at J, with 17 bases between the two ends. CDR1 is MDHEN and CDR2 is SYDVKM in the germline V gene. CDR3 DNA sequence: TGTGCCAGCAATCCCCCGGGCGGGTGGAATGAGCAGTTCTTC. Encoded protein: CASNPPGGWNEQFF.

The J gene is TRBJ2-1, the V gene TRBV6-2 or TRBV6-3; the match to TRBD2 covers 10 bases. Trimming cost V 6 bases and J 7 bases; bases outside gene matches: 9. The CDR3 runs to 15 residues. The germline CDR1 and CDR2 sequences are MNHEY and SVGEGT. The CDR3 loop is CASRQLAGVVNEQFF. For the CDR3, the DNA is TGTGCCAGCAGACAGCTAGCGGGGGTAGTAAATGAGCAGTTCTTC.

The J gene is TRBJ2-7, the V gene TRBV29-1, with D possibly matching TRBD2 (6 bases). CDR1 is SQVTM and CDR2 is ANQGSEA in the germline V gene. Trimming shortened V by 7 bases and J by 0 bases, and 10 bases separated the two germline ends. The CDR3 loop spans 12 amino acids. The CDR3 DNA reads TGCAGCGGGCGGGGCAGCTCCTACGAGCAGTACTTC. The encoded protein is CSGRGSSYEQYF.